This T cell receptor beta chain emerged from a study of T-cell memory formation after mild COVID-19. Across the whole study: The two donors had largely donor-specific TCR clusters.

The germline V gene encodes CDR1 SGHTA and CDR2 FQGNSA. The CDR3 extends over 15 amino acids. Trimming stripped 0 bases from V and 2 bases from J, with 11 bases between. Broader study findings: Pre-infection memory contained some responding clones, which suggested that cross-reactive memory had joined. SARS-CoV-2 specificity was not confirmed for second-wave clones peaking on day 37.

Only a few counts were recorded for this clonotype. Its antigen is not known. TCRalpha and TCRbeta libraries used 5'RACE with constant-segment primers and UMIs. One entry per CDR3 protein results from TCRdb running MiXCR on the 5' RACE reads. The profile shows about 470,000 distinct CDR3 sequences, 20% to 30% of them singletons. This rearrangement joins TRBV7-2 to TRBJ2-7; possible D gene TRBD2, 6 bases. The specimen was PBMCs or a T cell subset sorted from them (not recorded which). The TCR was taken from an adult woman who had mild COVID-19 (a few samples of this study predate the infection). Cell type and time point are not known. The CDR3 here is CASSLARDSPYEQYF. DNA of the CDR3: TGTGCCAGCAGCTTAGCGCGGGATAGCCCCTACGAGCAGTACTTC.